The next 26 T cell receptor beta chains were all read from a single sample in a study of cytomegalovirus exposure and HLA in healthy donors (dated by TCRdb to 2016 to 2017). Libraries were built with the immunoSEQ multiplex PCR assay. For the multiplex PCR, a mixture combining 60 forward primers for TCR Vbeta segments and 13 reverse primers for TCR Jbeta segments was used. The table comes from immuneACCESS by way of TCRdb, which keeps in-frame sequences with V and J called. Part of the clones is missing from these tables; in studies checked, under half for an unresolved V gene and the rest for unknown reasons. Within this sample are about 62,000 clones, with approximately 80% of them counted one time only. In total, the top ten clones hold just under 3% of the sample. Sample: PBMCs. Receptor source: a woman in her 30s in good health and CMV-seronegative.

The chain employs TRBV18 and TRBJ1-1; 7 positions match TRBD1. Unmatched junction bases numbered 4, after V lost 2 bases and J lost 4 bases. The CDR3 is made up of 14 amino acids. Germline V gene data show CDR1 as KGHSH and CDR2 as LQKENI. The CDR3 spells CASSPYTGVTEAFF. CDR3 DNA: TGTGCCAGCTCACCATATACAGGGGTCACTGAAGCTTTCTTT.

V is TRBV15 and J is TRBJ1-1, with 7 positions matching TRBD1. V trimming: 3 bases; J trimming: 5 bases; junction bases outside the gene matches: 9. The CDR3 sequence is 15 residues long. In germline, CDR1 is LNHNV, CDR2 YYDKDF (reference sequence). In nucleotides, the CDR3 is TGTGCCACCAGCAGGGACAGGAATTTGAGGACTGAAGCTTTCTTT. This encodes CATSRDRNLRTEAFF.

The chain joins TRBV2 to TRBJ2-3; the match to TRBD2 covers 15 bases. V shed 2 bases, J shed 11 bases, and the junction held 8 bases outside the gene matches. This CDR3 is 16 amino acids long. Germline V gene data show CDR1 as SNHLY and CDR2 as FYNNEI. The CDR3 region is CASSEFGTSGGWEQYF. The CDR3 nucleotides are TGTGCCAGCAGTGAATTCGGGACTAGCGGGGGGTGGGAGCAGTATTTT.

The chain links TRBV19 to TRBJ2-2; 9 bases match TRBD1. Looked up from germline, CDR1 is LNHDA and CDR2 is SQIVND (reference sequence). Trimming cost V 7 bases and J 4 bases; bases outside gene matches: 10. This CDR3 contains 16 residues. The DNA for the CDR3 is TGTGCCAGTACCTTTAACCGGGACAGGGCCACCGGGGAGCTGTTTTTT. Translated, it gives CASTFNRDRATGELFF.

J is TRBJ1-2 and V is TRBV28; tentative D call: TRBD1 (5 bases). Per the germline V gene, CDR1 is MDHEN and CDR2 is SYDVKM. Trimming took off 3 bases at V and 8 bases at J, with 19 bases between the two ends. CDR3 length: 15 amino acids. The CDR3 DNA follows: TGTGCCAGCAGTTTGGGGCCCCTTAGCCTGCAGGGCTACACCTTC. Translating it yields CASSLGPLSLQGYTF.

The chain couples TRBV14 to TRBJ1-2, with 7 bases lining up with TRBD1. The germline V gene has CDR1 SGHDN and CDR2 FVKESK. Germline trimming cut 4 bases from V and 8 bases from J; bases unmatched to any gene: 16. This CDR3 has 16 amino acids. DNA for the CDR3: TGTGCCAGCAGCCCGCCACCATCGACAGGGCGAAGGGGCTACACCTTC. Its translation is CASSPPPSTGRRGYTF.

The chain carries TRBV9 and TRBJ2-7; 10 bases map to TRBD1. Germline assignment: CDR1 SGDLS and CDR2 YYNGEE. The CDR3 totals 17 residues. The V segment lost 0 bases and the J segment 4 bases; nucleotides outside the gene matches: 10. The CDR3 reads CASSVDPGQGSLYEQYF. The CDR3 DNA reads TGTGCCAGCAGCGTAGATCCGGGACAGGGGTCGTTATACGAGCAGTACTTC.

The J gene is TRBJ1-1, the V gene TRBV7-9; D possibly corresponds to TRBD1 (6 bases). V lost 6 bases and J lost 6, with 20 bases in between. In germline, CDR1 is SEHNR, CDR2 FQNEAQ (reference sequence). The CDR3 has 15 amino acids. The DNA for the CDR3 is TGTGCCAGCAGTCACCCCACCAAGGGGGAAGCTGAAGCTTTCTTT. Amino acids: CASSHPTKGEAEAFF.

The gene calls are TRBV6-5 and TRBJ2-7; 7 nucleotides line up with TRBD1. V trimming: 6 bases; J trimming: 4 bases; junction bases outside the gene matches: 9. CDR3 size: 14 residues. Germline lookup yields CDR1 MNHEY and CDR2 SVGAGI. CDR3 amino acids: CASRKGGAGYEQYF. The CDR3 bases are TGTGCCAGCAGGAAAGGGGGCGCAGGGTACGAGCAGTACTTC.

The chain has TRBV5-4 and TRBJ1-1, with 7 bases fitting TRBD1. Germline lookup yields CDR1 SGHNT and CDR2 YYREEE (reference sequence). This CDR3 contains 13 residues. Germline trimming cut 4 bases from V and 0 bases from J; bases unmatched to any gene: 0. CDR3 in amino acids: CASSGTVNTEAFF. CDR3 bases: TGTGCCAGCAGCGGGACAGTGAACACTGAAGCTTTCTTT.

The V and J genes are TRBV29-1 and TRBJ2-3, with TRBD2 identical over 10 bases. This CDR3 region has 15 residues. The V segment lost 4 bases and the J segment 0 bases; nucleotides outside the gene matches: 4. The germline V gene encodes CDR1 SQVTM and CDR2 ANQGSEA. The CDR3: CSVGTSGPSTDTQYF. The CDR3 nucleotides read TGCAGCGTTGGGACTAGCGGCCCTAGCACAGATACGCAGTATTTT.

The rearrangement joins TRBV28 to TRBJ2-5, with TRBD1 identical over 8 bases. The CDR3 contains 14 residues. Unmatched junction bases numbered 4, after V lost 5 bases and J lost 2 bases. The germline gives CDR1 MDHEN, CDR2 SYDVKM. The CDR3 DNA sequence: TGTGCCAGCAGTCGACAGGGGCCTCAAGAGACCCAGTACTTC. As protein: CASSRQGPQETQYF.

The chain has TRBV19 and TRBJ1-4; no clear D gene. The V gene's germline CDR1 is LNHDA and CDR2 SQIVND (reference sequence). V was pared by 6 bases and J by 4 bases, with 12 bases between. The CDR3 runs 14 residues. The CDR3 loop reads CASSTSFFNEKLFF. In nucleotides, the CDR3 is TGTGCCAGTAGCACCAGTTTTTTTAATGAAAAACTGTTTTTT.

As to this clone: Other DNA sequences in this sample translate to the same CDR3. DNA of the CDR3: TGTGCCAGCAGTCCCCGAGGGGGCCTTTGGCCGGATACGCAGTATTTT. It encodes CASSPRGGLWPDTQYF. J is TRBJ2-3 and V is TRBV6-4, with TRBD1 matching over 7 bases. The CDR3 covers 16 residues. Germline CDR1 MRHNA, CDR2 SNTAGT. The junction had 14 bases not matched to a gene; V was cut back by 5 bases and J by 6 bases.

The chain's CDR3 is CASSRDVAGSTDTQYF. CDR3 bases: TGTGCCAGTAGTAGGGATGTAGCGGGAAGCACAGATACGCAGTATTTT. The chain links TRBV19 to TRBJ2-3; 8 bases are a match to TRBD2. The germline V gene has CDR1 LNHDA and CDR2 SQIVND (reference sequence). The CDR3 runs to 16 residues. J lost 0 bases, V lost 4 bases, and 6 bases had no gene match. The variable domain in full, with the rest retrieved from reference TRBV19 and TRBJ2-3, is DGGITQSPKYLFRKEGQNVTLSCEQNLNHDAMYWYRQDPGQGLRLIYYSQIVNDFQKGDIAEGYSVSREKKESFPLTVTSAQKNPTAFYLCASSRDVAGSTDTQYFGPGTRLTVL.

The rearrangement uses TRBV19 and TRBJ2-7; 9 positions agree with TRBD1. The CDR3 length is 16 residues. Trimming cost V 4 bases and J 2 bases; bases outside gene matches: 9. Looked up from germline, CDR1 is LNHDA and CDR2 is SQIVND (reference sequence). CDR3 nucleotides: TGTGCCAGTAGTACCTATTGGGACAGGGTACCCTACGAGCAGTACTTC. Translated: CASSTYWDRVPYEQYF. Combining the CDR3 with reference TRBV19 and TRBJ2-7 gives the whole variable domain DGGITQSPKYLFRKEGQNVTLSCEQNLNHDAMYWYRQDPGQGLRLIYYSQIVNDFQKGDIAEGYSVSREKKESFPLTVTSAQKNPTAFYLCASSTYWDRVPYEQYFGPGTRLTVT.

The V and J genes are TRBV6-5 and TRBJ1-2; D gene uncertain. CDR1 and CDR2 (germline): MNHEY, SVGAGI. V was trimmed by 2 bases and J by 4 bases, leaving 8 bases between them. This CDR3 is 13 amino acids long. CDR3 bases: TGTGCCAGCAGTTACCGCCAGATCTATGGCTACACCTTC. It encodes CASSYRQIYGYTF.

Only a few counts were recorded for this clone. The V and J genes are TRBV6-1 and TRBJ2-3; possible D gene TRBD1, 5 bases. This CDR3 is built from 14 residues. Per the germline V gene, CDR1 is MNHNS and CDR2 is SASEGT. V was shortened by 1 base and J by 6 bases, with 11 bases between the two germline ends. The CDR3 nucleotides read TGTGCCAGCAGTGAAGATAGGGGATGGGATACGCAGTATTTT. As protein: CASSEDRGWDTQYF.

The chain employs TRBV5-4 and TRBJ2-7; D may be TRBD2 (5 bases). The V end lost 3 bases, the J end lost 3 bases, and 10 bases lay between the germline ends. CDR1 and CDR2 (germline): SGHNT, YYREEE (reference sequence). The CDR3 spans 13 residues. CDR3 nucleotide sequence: TGTGCCAGCAGCTGGCCAGGACTCTACGAGCAGTACTTC. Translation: CASSWPGLYEQYF.

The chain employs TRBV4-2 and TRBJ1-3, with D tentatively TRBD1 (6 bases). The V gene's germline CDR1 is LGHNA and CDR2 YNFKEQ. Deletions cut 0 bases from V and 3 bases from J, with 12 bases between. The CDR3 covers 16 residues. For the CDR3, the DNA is TGTGCCAGCAGCCAAGATCCTAGGGGGTATGGAAACACCATATATTTT. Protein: CASSQDPRGYGNTIYF.

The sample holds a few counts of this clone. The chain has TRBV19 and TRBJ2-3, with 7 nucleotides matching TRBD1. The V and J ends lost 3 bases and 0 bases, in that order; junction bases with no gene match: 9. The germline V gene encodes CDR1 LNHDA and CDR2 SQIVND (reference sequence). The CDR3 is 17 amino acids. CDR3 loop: CASSILGTASSTDTQYF. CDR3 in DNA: TGTGCCAGTAGTATCCTAGGGACAGCCTCTAGCACAGATACGCAGTATTTT.

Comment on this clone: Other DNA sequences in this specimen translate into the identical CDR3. CDR3 in amino acids: CASSPGQGTYEQYF. The CDR3, as DNA: TGTGCCAGCTCACCGGGACAGGGCACCTACGAGCAGTACTTC. This chain uses TRBV18 with TRBJ2-7; TRBD1 matches at 9 bases. J gave up 2 bases and V 3 bases, and 2 bases lay outside the gene matches. The CDR3 length is 14 residues. Per the germline V gene, CDR1 is KGHSH and CDR2 is LQKENI.

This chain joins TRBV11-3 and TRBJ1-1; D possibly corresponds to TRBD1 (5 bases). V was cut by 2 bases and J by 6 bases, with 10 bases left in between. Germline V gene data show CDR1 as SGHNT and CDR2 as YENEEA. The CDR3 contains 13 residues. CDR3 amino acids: CASSLNRPSEAFF. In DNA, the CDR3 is TGTGCCAGCAGCTTAAACAGGCCTTCTGAAGCTTTCTTT.

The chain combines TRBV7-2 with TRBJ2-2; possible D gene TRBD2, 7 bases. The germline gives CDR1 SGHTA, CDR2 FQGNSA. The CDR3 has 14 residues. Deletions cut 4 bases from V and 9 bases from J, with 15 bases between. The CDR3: CASSSQRGGRELFF. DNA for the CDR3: TGTGCCAGCAGCTCCCAGAGGGGGGGCCGGGAGCTGTTTTTT.

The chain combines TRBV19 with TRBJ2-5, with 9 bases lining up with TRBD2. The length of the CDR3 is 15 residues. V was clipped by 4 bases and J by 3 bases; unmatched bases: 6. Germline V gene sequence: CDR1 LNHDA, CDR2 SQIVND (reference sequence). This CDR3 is CASSTGLATEETQYF. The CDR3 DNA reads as TGTGCCAGTAGTACGGGACTAGCAACGGAAGAGACCCAGTACTTC. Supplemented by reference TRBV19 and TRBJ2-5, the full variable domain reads DGGITQSPKYLFRKEGQNVTLSCEQNLNHDAMYWYRQDPGQGLRLIYYSQIVNDFQKGDIAEGYSVSREKKESFPLTVTSAQKNPTAFYLCASSTGLATEETQYFGPGTRLLVL.

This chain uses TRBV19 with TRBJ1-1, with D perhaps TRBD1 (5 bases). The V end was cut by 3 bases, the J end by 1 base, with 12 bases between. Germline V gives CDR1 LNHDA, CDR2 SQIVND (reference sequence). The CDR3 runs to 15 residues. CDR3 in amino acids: CASSMSGGTNTEAFF. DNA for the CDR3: TGTGCCAGTAGTATGAGCGGGGGGACGAACACTGAAGCTTTCTTT.